Each of the 23 T cell receptor beta chains below was sequenced from the same sample in a study of CD8+CD57+ T cells in acquired aplastic anemia. Profiles of TCR beta VDJ and CDR3 were generated from a genomic DNA template. MiXCR, applied by TCRdb to the reads, yields one record per CDR3 protein. The top ten clones hold about 45% of a sample with 200,000 or so distinct CDR3 sequences, around three fifths of them seen once. Sequencing input: sorted CD4+, CD8+, or CD8+CD57+ T cells (not recorded which) from PBMCs. These receptors were collected from a human donor with severe aplastic anemia or a healthy control (not recorded which).

The rearrangement uses TRBV2 and TRBJ1-6, with TRBD1 as a possible D gene (5 bases). Germline assignment: CDR1 SNHLY and CDR2 FYNNEI. This CDR3 region has 15 residues. The germline V and J ends were trimmed by 6 bases and 3 bases, with 12 bases remaining between them. The CDR3 DNA reads TGTGCCAGCAGGGGACGGGGAATCTATAATTCACCCCTCCACTTT. Translated: CASRGRGIYNSPLHF.

The sample holds a few counts of this clonotype. One end of the junction varies from germline; a read error may be responsible. J is TRBJ2-1 and V is TRBV7-3; maybe TRBD2 (6 bases). The CDR3 extends over 16 amino acids. Germline V gene data show CDR1 as SGHTA and CDR2 as FQGTGA. The DNA of the CDR3 is TGTGCCAGCAGTTTAAGATTGACTAGTTTGCACAATGAGCAGTTCTTC. It specifies CASSLRLTSLHNEQFF.

For this clonotype: One end of the junction is discordant with germline, which a read error may explain. The chain employs TRBV2 and TRBJ1-6, with D possibly TRBD1 on 6 matching bases. The length of the CDR3 is 15 residues. Germline V gene lookup returns CDR1 SNHLY and CDR2 FYNNEI. Here the CDR3 reads CASRDRFGGDSHLHF. The DNA for the CDR3 is TGTGCCAGCAGAGACAGGTTTGGGGGCGATTCACACCTCCACTTT.

Only one count was recorded for this clonotype. For the CDR3, the DNA is TGTGCCATCAGCCTTACCGGGAGCCAAACCTACGAGCAGTACGTC. This sequence encodes CAISLTGSQTYEQYV. The chain has TRBV10-3 and TRBJ2-7, with TRBD2 as a possible D gene (6 bases). The CDR3 has 15 amino acids. CDR1 is ENHRY, CDR2 SYGVKD, per germline. The V and J ends lost 6 bases and 2 bases respectively, with 17 bases between them.

This chain connects TRBV20-1 to TRBJ2-3; TRBD2 aligns across 8 bases. The trim removed 0 bases at V and 4 bases at J, leaving 9 bases unmatched. Germline-derived CDR1 and CDR2 are DFQATT and SNEGSKA (reference sequence). The CDR3 length is 16 residues. CDR3 sequence reads: CSARDMISGIADTQYF. CDR3 coding DNA: TGCAGTGCTAGAGATATGATTAGCGGGATAGCAGATACGCAGTATTTT.

Ten or more counts support this clonotype. V usage is TRBV19 and J usage is TRBJ1-1; weak D call: TRBD1 (6 bases). The CDR3 runs 12 residues. Trimming removed 10 bases from V and 3 bases from J, with 12 bases in between. Germline lookup yields CDR1 LNHDA and CDR2 SQIVND (reference sequence). The CDR3 coding sequence is TGTGCCACTCTTACAGGGTACACTGAAGCTTTCTTT. It specifies CATLTGYTEAFF.

The chain links TRBV10-2 to TRBJ2-2; TRBD2 agrees at 9 bases. The germline CDR1 and CDR2 sequences are WSHSY and SAAADI. The CDR3 spans 15 residues. V trimming: 3 bases; J trimming: 6 bases; junction bases outside the gene matches: 5. The CDR3 DNA reads TGCGCCAGCAGTGACCCCGCGGGAGGGGCCGGGGAGCTGTTTTTT. Translating gives CASSDPAGGAGELFF.

The chain is built from TRBV29-1 and TRBJ2-7; D gene ambiguous. Trimming pared 8 bases from V and 6 bases from J, leaving 14 bases between. Germline V lookup: CDR1 SQVTM, CDR2 ANQGSEA. The length of the CDR3 is 11 residues. The DNA of the CDR3 is TGCAGCTTCCCCGTGGAAAGCGAGCAGTACTTC. It is translated as CSFPVESEQYF.

This clonotype was seen once. V usage is TRBV5-1 and J usage is TRBJ2-6; D remains unclear. Trimming left V 2 bases short and J 0 bases short, with 6 bases between. This CDR3 region has 15 residues. From germline, CDR1 is SGHRS and CDR2 YFSETQ. CDR3 nucleotides: TGCGCCAGCAGCTTCCCAGTCTCTGGGGCCAACGTCCTGACTTTC. Its protein product is CASSFPVSGANVLTF.

The chain recombines TRBV24-1 with TRBJ2-1, with TRBD2 matching 8 bases. Looked up from germline, CDR1 is KGHDR and CDR2 is SFDVKD. With 6 bases clipped from V and 6 bases from J, the junction kept 9 bases outside the gene matches. The length of the CDR3 is 15 residues. The CDR3 nucleotides read TGTGCCACCAGTACCGGACTAGCAGGGCGCAATGAGCAGTTCTTC. This codes for CATSTGLAGRNEQFF.

The V and J genes are TRBV7-2 and TRBJ1-2; D is unresolved. V lost 5 bases and J lost 5, with 15 bases in between. Germline V CDR1 and CDR2: SGHTA, FQGNSA. The CDR3 consists of 14 residues. This CDR3 is CASSPTGGSYGYTF. CDR3 nucleotide sequence: TGTGCCAGCAGCCCCACGGGTGGGTCTTATGGCTACACCTTC.

The rearrangement joins TRBV7-9 to TRBJ2-1; D is perhaps TRBD2 (6 bases). Looked up from germline, CDR1 is SEHNR and CDR2 is FQNEAQ (reference sequence). CDR3 length equals 15 residues. The V end was cut by 8 bases, the J end by 0 bases, with 14 bases between. The CDR3 region has the DNA TGTGCCAGCTTCCCGGGACTTTACTCCTACAATGAGCAGTTCTTC. It is translated as CASFPGLYSYNEQFF.

The chain is built from TRBV7-9 and TRBJ2-7; a possible D gene is TRBD2 (7 bases). With 5 bases removed from V and 2 bases from J, the gap between germline ends came to 10 bases. Germline values: CDR1 SEHNR, CDR2 FQNEAQ (reference sequence). This CDR3 has 13 residues. The CDR3: CASSAGATYEQYF. CDR3 sequence (DNA): TGTGCCAGCAGCGCGGGGGCAACCTACGAGCAGTACTTC.

This chain links TRBV7-2 with TRBJ2-2; the match to TRBD2 covers 15 bases. CDR3 length: 16 residues. The V segment lost 10 bases and the J segment 6 bases; nucleotides outside the gene matches: 9. Germline CDR1 reads SGHTA; CDR2 reads FQGNSA. DNA for the CDR3: TGTGCCACCGCTCACGGACTAGCGGGGGGGGCCGGGGAGCTGTTTTTT. Translation: CATAHGLAGGAGELFF.

CDR3 sequence: CASRASGGLRTGELFF. The DNA of the CDR3 is TGTGCCAGCAGGGCTAGCGGGGGACTTCGAACCGGGGAGCTGTTTTTT. V gene TRBV6-1 combines with J gene TRBJ2-2, with 10 positions matching TRBD2. Germline lookup yields CDR1 MNHNS and CDR2 SASEGT. The CDR3 extends over 16 amino acids. The trim removed 6 bases at V and 5 bases at J, leaving 9 bases unmatched.

The rearrangement joins TRBV7-9 to TRBJ2-5, with 12 bases that match TRBD1. The CDR3 is 16 amino acids. Germline-derived CDR1 and CDR2 are SEHNR and FQNEAQ (reference sequence). Trimming cost V 1 base and J 5 bases; bases outside gene matches: 5. The CDR3 bases are TGTGCCAGCAGCTTAGTAATTGGGACAGGGGGCGAGACCCAGTACTTC. Its translation is CASSLVIGTGGETQYF.

Comment on this clonotype: A read error may account for a junction end that differs from germline. The chain combines TRBV20-1 with TRBJ1-2; D is uncertain. The germline V gene has CDR1 DFQATT and CDR2 SNEGSKA (reference sequence). The CDR3 contains 12 residues. In DNA, the CDR3 is TGCAGTGCCCGGGTTCTGGGGAACACTGAAGCTTTC. This translates into CSARVLGNTEAF.

The V gene is TRBV29-1, the J gene TRBJ1-1; weak D call: TRBD1 (5 bases). The CDR3 totals 13 residues. Germline lookup yields CDR1 SQVTM and CDR2 ANQGSEA. V was clipped by 3 bases and J by 5 bases, with 13 bases between them. The CDR3 DNA reads as TGCAGCGTTGACGGCAGGGTGTTAACTGAAGCTTTCTTT. Its protein is CSVDGRVLTEAFF. Complete variable domain (other parts from reference TRBV29-1 and TRBJ1-1): SAVISQKPSRDICQRGTSLTIQCQVDSQVTMMFWYRQQPGQSLTLIATANQGSEATYESGFVIDKFPISRPNLTFSTLTVSNMSPEDSSIYLCSVDGRVLTEAFFGQGTRLTVV.

The chain has TRBV7-9 and TRBJ2-7, with D unclear. This CDR3 comprises 15 residues. CDR1 and CDR2 (germline): SEHNR, FQNEAQ (reference sequence). V lost 5 bases and J 2 bases, leaving 16 bases between the germline ends. CDR3 sequence (DNA): TGTGCCAGCAGCCGCCGAAACTTGTATACCTACGAGCAGTACTTC. Amino acids: CASSRRNLYTYEQYF.

V is TRBV5-8 and J is TRBJ2-1, with D maybe TRBD1 (6 bases). Trimming removed 3 bases from V and 5 bases from J, with 12 bases in between. The CDR3 extends over 14 amino acids. Germline loops: CDR1 SGHTS, CDR2 YDEGEE. The CDR3 DNA follows: TGTGCCAGCAGCTACCAGGGGACGAACAATGAGCAGTTCTTC. It codes for CASSYQGTNNEQFF. The whole variable domain, remainder taken from reference TRBV5-8 and TRBJ2-1, is EAGVTQSPTHLIKTRGQQATLRCSPISGHTSVYWYQQALGLGLQFLLWYDEGEERNRGNFPPRFSGRQFPNYSSELNVNALELEDSALYLCASSYQGTNNEQFFGPGTRLTVL.

This clonotype was counted ten times or more. The chain links TRBV7-8 to TRBJ2-6; possible D gene TRBD1, 6 bases. The V end lost 1 base, the J end lost 0 bases, and 16 bases lay between the germline ends. In germline, CDR1 is SGHVS, CDR2 FQNEAQ. The CDR3 spans 19 residues. CDR3 loop: CASSLVMAGASSGANVLTF. CDR3 DNA sequence: TGTGCCAGCAGCTTAGTCATGGCAGGGGCTAGCTCTGGGGCCAACGTCCTGACTTTC.

The chain employs TRBV25-1 and TRBJ1-2; D not certain. CDR1 MGHDK and CDR2 SYGVNS come from the germline V gene. This CDR3 has 12 amino acids. The V end lost 5 bases, the J end lost 4 bases, and 8 bases lay between the germline ends. The CDR3 region is CASSIGFYGYTF. The DNA for the CDR3 is TGTGCCAGCAGTATAGGGTTCTATGGCTACACCTTC.

The sample holds a few counts of this clonotype. V usage is TRBV7-8 and J usage is TRBJ2-7, with TRBD1 identical over 8 bases. The CDR3 has 16 residues. V gave up 4 bases and J gave up 6 bases; unmatched junction bases: 14. Germline CDR1 is SGHVS and CDR2 is FQNEAQ. The CDR3 DNA sequence: TGTGCCAGCAGCTCCTTTTCGGGACAGGCAACGGGCGAGCAGTACTTC. Residues: CASSSFSGQATGEQYF. Complete variable domain (other parts from reference TRBV7-8 and TRBJ2-7): GAGVSQSPRYKVAKRGQDVALRCDPISGHVSLFWYQQALGQGPEFLTYFQNEAQLDKSGLPSDRFFAERPEGSVSTLKIQRTQQEDSAVYLCASSSFSGQATGEQYFGPGTRLTVT.